This entry concerns a single T cell receptor beta chain. What it binds is not known. The DNA input per sorted-subset replicate PCR was 200 ng, corresponding to 25,000 to 30,000 T cell genomes. Assay: immunoSEQ multiplex PCR; the TCRdb copy retains only in-frame clones and omits some. The sample consists of under 2,000,000 clones, approximately 94% of them appearing once. CD45RO-negative CD8 cells positively selected for CCR7 made up the naive population, which excluded terminally differentiated effector memory CD45RA+ cells. Trimming removed 4 bases from V and 1 base from J, with 7 bases in between. This CDR3 has 13 amino acids. Germline loops: CDR1 LGHNA, CDR2 YSLEER. These data are taken from a study of shared clonotypes between healthy human individuals. Study results and caveats: Sorted-subset samples were not fully sequenced, rarefaction indicated. Estimated richness values were generally larger in naive subsets than in memory subsets.

The chain couples TRBV4-3 to TRBJ1-1; D ambiguous. Material: naive CD8+ T cells sorted from blood. The sequence was obtained from a man aged 18 to 29 in good health. The CDR3 sequence is CASSLSRNTEAFF. Here the CDR3 DNA reads TGCGCCAGCAGCCTAAGTAGGAACACTGAAGCTTTCTTT.